This T cell receptor beta chain was documented in a study of graft-versus-host responses after intestinal transplantation. General study results and limits: GvH clone levels peaked in circulation, and this peak was associated with early post-transplant HvG declines.

Concerning this clone: What it recognizes is unknown.

This CDR3 spans 18 amino acids. Profiling relied on immunoSEQ multiplex PCR, and the TCRdb table lists in-frame clones only, not all of them. The table has about 23,000 clones, more than 90% seen once. Sequenced here: PBMCs, sampled 39 to 40 days after intestinal transplant. This sequence originates from a human patient who received an intestinal transplant, so some T cells may come from the graft donor. V and J are TRBV12-1 and TRBJ1-6. TRBV12-1 has pseudogene status. CDR3 loop: CASSSRGASRLNNSPLHF. The CDR3 DNA is TGTGCCAGCAGCTCCCGGGGGGCTAGTAGGCTGAATAATTCACCCCTCCACTTT.